The TCR beta chain under discussion was sequenced for a study of blood T cell repertoires in COVID-19 (dated by TCRdb to about 2020). Regarding the study in general: Collaborator samples came from the United States, Italy and Spain and covered acute and convalescent phases of COVID-19. The prospective study material was composed of cDNA or gDNA derived from T cells, B-cell-depleted T cells, or PBMCs. The samples were drawn from two sources: the first 160 participants of the ongoing ImmuneRACE study, and 950 to 1,500 subjects contributed by 6 global collaborators. A freely available public database, intended as a resource for researchers studying the immune response to SARS-CoV-2, is where the repertoires were released. Where HLA class I and class II types were available, the types were taken from metadata supplied by the sample provider, not from assay-based typing. Subjects who had been exposed to COVID-19, were actively infected with it, or had recovered from it provided the deeply sampled blood TCRbeta repertoires that made up the dataset. A de-identified subject ID, COVID-19 status, age in years and sex were almost always included in the sample metadata. General findings and caveats noted by the study authors: The quantity of clinical and demographic metadata differed by source and by participant and was supplied without curation.

From its cysteine to its phenylalanine, the CDR3 spans 16 amino acids. This entry keeps only the CDR3 DNA: 48 bases, framed from base 1. V is cut back by 2 bases and J by 2 bases, with 7 bases in the junction unmatched. The germline V gene sets CDR1 to MNHNS and CDR2 to SASEGT. Each collaborating institution followed its own protocols to collect whole blood in K2EDTA tubes. Collaborator samples were shipped for TCRbeta analysis as frozen whole blood, isolated PBMCs, or DNA extracted from either sample type. TCRbeta CDR3 regions were amplified from genomic DNA using the immunoSEQ Assay, a bias-controlled multiplex PCR. Concerning the study's data processing: Nucleated cell counts per sample were estimated from amplification of reference gene primers within the assay. Sequence reads were collapsed and filtered to measure the absolute abundance of every unique TCRbeta CDR3 rearrangement. For each sample, productive Simpson clonality was calculated as the square root of Simpson's diversity index across productive rearrangements. The source is immuneACCESS, and TCRdb retained only in-frame sequences with V and J called. Part of the clones is not carried over; for the studies checked, unresolved V genes explain less than half of this, and the remainder is unexplained. The D gene and trimming were derived from the DNA, and the V and J assignments and clone size from that table. In this sample the table shows tens of thousands of clones, roughly 87% of which occur a single time. Of the sample, around 14% is held by the ten largest clones.

About this clone itself: The target of this receptor is not known. One base away there is no much larger clone; base qualities are not given.

The source is a male donor with acute or convalescent COVID-19. The rearranged chain carries TRBV6-1 and TRBJ2-3; 7 middle bases align to TRBD2. The material sequenced was peripheral blood. DNA sequence: TGTGCCAGCAGTGAAAGGTCTAGCGGAAACACAGATACGCAGTATTTT. It translates to CASSERSSGNTDTQYF.